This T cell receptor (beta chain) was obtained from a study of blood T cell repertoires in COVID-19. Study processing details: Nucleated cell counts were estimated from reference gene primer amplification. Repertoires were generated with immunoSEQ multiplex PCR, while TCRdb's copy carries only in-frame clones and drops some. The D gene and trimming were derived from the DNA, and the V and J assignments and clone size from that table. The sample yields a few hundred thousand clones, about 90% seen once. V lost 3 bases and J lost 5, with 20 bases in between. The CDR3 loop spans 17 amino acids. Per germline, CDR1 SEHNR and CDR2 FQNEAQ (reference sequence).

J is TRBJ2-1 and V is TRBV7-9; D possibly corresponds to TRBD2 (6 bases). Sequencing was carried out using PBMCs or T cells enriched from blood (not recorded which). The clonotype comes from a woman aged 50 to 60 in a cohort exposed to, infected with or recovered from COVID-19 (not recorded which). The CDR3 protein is CASSLGRLGGEHNEQFF. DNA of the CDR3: TGTGCCAGCAGCTTGGGCCGTCTGGGCGGGGAACACAATGAGCAGTTCTTC.